The 29 T cell receptor beta chains given below trace back to one sample, sequenced in a study of T-cell reconstitution after alpha-beta-depleted transplantation in children. Molecular barcoding with unique molecular identifiers was used for the TCRbeta library. TCRdb reanalysed the PCR reads using MiXCR and keeps one entry per CDR3 protein. The sample shows about 76,000 distinct CDR3 sequences, roughly an eighth of them seen only once. Sequences were derived from PBMCs, mostly from graft donor cells, sampled 180 days after TCRalphabeta/CD19-depleted stem cell transplant. The receptors were gathered from a male patient under 10 years old who had a stem cell transplant for acute lymphoblastic leukemia, so the T cells may come from the graft donor.

The chain combines TRBV12-3 or TRBV12-4 with TRBJ1-2, with D possibly matching TRBD1 (5 bases). This CDR3 spans 15 amino acids. With 1 base removed from V and 3 bases from J, the gap between germline ends came to 12 bases. CDR3 sequence: CASSLEEDTDYGYTF. The CDR3 nucleotides read TGTGCCAGCAGTTTAGAGGAGGACACAGACTATGGCTACACCTTC.

This clonotype has just a few counts. The J gene is TRBJ1-5, the V gene TRBV28; 7 nucleotides agree with TRBD1. Per germline, CDR1 MDHEN and CDR2 SYDVKM. This CDR3 contains 13 residues. Losses at the gene ends were 5 bases for V and 6 bases for J; bases not matched to a gene: 4. CDR3 sequence reads: CASSVQGLQPQHF. The CDR3 bases are TGTGCCAGCAGTGTACAGGGGCTTCAGCCCCAGCATTTT.

The chain couples TRBV9 to TRBJ2-3; D is unclear. CDR1 SGDLS and CDR2 YYNGEE come from the germline V gene. This CDR3 spans 12 amino acids. V lost 0 bases and J 4 bases, leaving 3 bases between the germline ends. The CDR3 here is CASSVGADTQYF. CDR3 bases: TGTGCCAGCAGCGTAGGGGCAGATACGCAGTATTTT.

This clonotype was found many times. V usage is TRBV29-1 and J usage is TRBJ1-6, with 8 nucleotides matching TRBD1. CDR1 and CDR2 from the germline V gene are SQVTM and ANQGSEA. The CDR3 runs to 13 residues. The ends lost 6 bases at V and 7 bases at J; junction bases unmatched: 5. CDR3 loop: CSVGTGRNSPLHF. The CDR3 coding sequence is TGCAGCGTGGGGACAGGCCGAAATTCACCCCTCCACTTT.

In its sample, this clonotype was seen a few times. CDR3 sequence reads: CSATGTLTPPSQFF. DNA for the CDR3: TGCAGTGCTACCGGGACCCTCACTCCCCCCTCGCAGTTCTTC. This sequence joins TRBV20-1 and TRBJ2-1, with D tentatively TRBD1 or TRBD2 (5 bases each). The CDR3 consists of 14 residues. The V gene lost 4 bases and the J gene lost 12 bases, with 22 bases spanning the gap. The germline V gene encodes CDR1 DFQATT and CDR2 SNEGSKA (reference sequence).

This sequence joins TRBV3-1 and TRBJ2-7; D assignment may be TRBD1 or TRBD2 (5 bases each). The CDR3 length is 12 residues. The germline V and J ends were trimmed by 4 bases and 6 bases, with 10 bases remaining between them. CDR1 is LGHDT, CDR2 YNNKEL, per germline (reference sequence). CDR3 in amino acids: CASSPWDGEQYF. The DNA for the CDR3 is TGTGCCAGCAGCCCCTGGGACGGCGAGCAGTACTTC.

The chain recombines TRBV30 with TRBJ2-7, with D possibly matching TRBD2 (5 bases). CDR1 and CDR2 (germline): GTSNPN, SVGIG (reference sequence). Trimming took 5 bases from V and 7 from J, leaving 21 bases between them. The CDR3 spans 14 residues. The CDR3 bases are TGTGCCTGGGCAACTAGGACCCTTTTACCGGAGCAGTACTTC. It specifies CAWATRTLLPEQYF.

This clonotype was observed a few times. J is TRBJ2-3 and V is TRBV5-1; D gene uncertain. Germline CDR1 is SGHRS and CDR2 is YFSETQ. V lost 1 base and J lost 6, with 6 bases in between. The CDR3 runs to 12 residues. The CDR3 nucleotides are TGCGCCAGCAGCTTGAACAGCGATACGCAGTATTTT. Translation gives CASSLNSDTQYF.

This clonotype was seen more than once but under ten times. The chain uses TRBV5-1 and TRBJ2-7; the D gene is possibly TRBD1 (6 bases). This CDR3 is built from 15 residues. CDR1 and CDR2 (germline): SGHRS, YFSETQ. Trimming pared 4 bases from V and 2 bases from J, leaving 16 bases between. The CDR3 region is CASSVTGHWTYEQYF. The CDR3 DNA follows: TGCGCCAGCAGCGTGACGGGACACTGGACCTACGAGCAGTACTTC.

There are a few counts of this clonotype. The V call is TRBV7-3, the J call TRBJ2-6; no firm D call. The V and J ends lost 1 base and 1 base respectively, with 11 bases between them. The CDR3 consists of 17 residues. From germline, CDR1 is SGHTA and CDR2 FQGTGA. This CDR3 reads CASSLKGGLSGANVLTF. The CDR3 nucleotides read TGTGCCAGCAGCTTAAAAGGTGGCCTTTCTGGGGCCAACGTCCTGACTTTC.

This clonotype showed up just a few times. This chain uses TRBV18 with TRBJ2-1; D is undetermined. The V and J ends lost 4 bases and 5 bases respectively, with 15 bases between them. The CDR3 is 15 amino acids. CDR1 and CDR2 from the germline V gene are KGHSH and LQKENI. The CDR3 coding sequence is TGTGCCAGCTCACGGGATTTAGGCGGAGACAATGAGCAGTTCTTC. Its protein is CASSRDLGGDNEQFF. Filled out from reference TRBV18 and TRBJ2-1, the complete variable domain reads NAGVMQNPRHLVRRRGQEARLRCSPMKGHSHVYWYRQLPEEGLKFMVYLQKENIIDESGMPKERFSAEFPKEGPSILRIQQVVRGDSAAYFCASSRDLGGDNEQFFGPGTRLTVL.

The sample holds many counts of this clonotype. The chain is built from TRBV20-1 and TRBJ1-5; D is uncertain. Germline V gene data show CDR1 as DFQATT and CDR2 as SNEGSKA (reference sequence). This CDR3 contains 13 residues. V lost 3 bases, J lost 10 bases, and 16 bases lay in between. DNA for the CDR3: TGCAGTGCTAGTTTGCTGATTATGAGACCCCAGCATTTT. It specifies CSASLLIMRPQHF.

This clonotype was observed a handful of times. The chain joins TRBV20-1 to TRBJ2-5; D remains unclear. Germline lookup yields CDR1 DFQATT and CDR2 SNEGSKA (reference sequence). V was cut by 6 bases and J by 5 bases, with 7 bases left in between. The CDR3 consists of 10 residues. In nucleotides, the CDR3 is TGCAGTGCGAAGATGGAGACCCAGTACTTC. Translated, it gives CSAKMETQYF.

In this sample, this clonotype turned up many times. The chain recombines TRBV29-1 with TRBJ2-1; tentative D call: TRBD2 (5 bases). Looked up from germline, CDR1 is SQVTM and CDR2 is ANQGSEA. The CDR3 spans 14 residues. V was cut by 2 bases and J by 4 bases, with 12 bases left in between. CDR3 amino acids: CSVEPPEGYNEQFF. Written as DNA, the CDR3 is TGCAGCGTTGAACCCCCCGAGGGATACAATGAGCAGTTCTTC.

This sequence joins TRBV3-1 and TRBJ1-3, with D possibly matching TRBD1 (6 bases). Germline CDR1 reads LGHDT; CDR2 reads YNNKEL (reference sequence). CDR3 size: 15 residues. Trimming removed 1 base at V and 1 base at J, with 8 bases between. This chain's CDR3 is CASSQGRGSGNTIYF. DNA for the CDR3: TGTGCCAGCAGCCAAGGAAGGGGGTCTGGAAACACCATATATTTT.

This rearrangement joins TRBV18 to TRBJ2-7, with D tentatively TRBD2 (5 bases). The length of the CDR3 is 15 residues. Germline CDR1 is KGHSH and CDR2 is LQKENI. V shed 3 bases and J shed 3 bases, with 15 bases lying between them. The DNA for the CDR3 is TGTGCCAGCTCACCCCCAGTGGAGGCGGGCTACGAGCAGTACTTC. This encodes CASSPPVEAGYEQYF.

The rearrangement joins TRBV3-1 to TRBJ1-5, with 11 bases identical to TRBD1. In germline, CDR1 is LGHDT, CDR2 YNNKEL (reference sequence). The CDR3 runs 16 residues. V was pared by 2 bases and J by 2 bases, with 2 bases of the junction left unmatched. The CDR3 DNA reads as TGTGCCAGCAGCCAACGGACAGGGGGCGGCAATCAGCCCCAGCATTTT. Protein sequence: CASSQRTGGGNQPQHF.

This clonotype was observed a handful of times. The J gene is TRBJ1-5, the V gene TRBV10-3; the D is unclear. Germline-derived CDR1 and CDR2 are ENHRY and SYGVKD. This CDR3 has 14 amino acids. V was cut by 6 bases and J by 2 bases, with 11 bases left in between. CDR3 nucleotide sequence: TGTGCCATCAGCGGAGTAGACGGCAATCAGCCCCAGCATTTT. It translates to CAISGVDGNQPQHF.

The gene calls are TRBV28 and TRBJ2-2; TRBD2 might be the D (5 bases). CDR1 is MDHEN and CDR2 is SYDVKM in the germline V gene. This CDR3 comprises 15 residues. V dropped 7 bases and J dropped 7 bases, with 19 bases sitting between them. CDR3 loop: CASNGGRTFNGELFF. CDR3 in DNA: TGTGCCAGCAATGGAGGACGGACCTTCAACGGGGAGCTGTTTTTT.

For this clonotype: One end of the junction fails to match germline, which may point to a read error. The chain combines TRBV12-3 or TRBV12-4 with TRBJ2-2; 10 bases line up with TRBD2. The CDR3 extends over 19 amino acids. The CDR3 coding sequence is TGTACCAGCAGTTTAGGTCGGGCTAGCGGGGGCGCGAACACCGGGGAGCTGTTTTTT. Translating it yields CTSSLGRASGGANTGELFF.

This chain links TRBV20-1 with TRBJ1-4; 9 nucleotides line up with TRBD1. The CDR3 totals 13 residues. Germline V CDR1 and CDR2: DFQATT, SNEGSKA (reference sequence). J was trimmed by 8 bases and V by 6 bases; bases with no gene match: 7. CDR3 DNA sequence: TGCAGTGCCCAAGACAGGGGGGACGAAAAACTGTTTTTT. As protein: CSAQDRGDEKLFF.

This clonotype was recorded a few times. This chain uses TRBV10-3 with TRBJ1-1; 8 nucleotides line up with TRBD1. V trimming: 7 bases; J trimming: 3 bases; junction bases outside the gene matches: 4. CDR3 size: 13 residues. Germline CDR1 is ENHRY and CDR2 is SYGVKD. The DNA of the CDR3 is TGTGCCATCACCCTGGACAGGGACACTGAAGCTTTCTTT. Translation: CAITLDRDTEAFF.

This clonotype turned up a few times. The chain recombines TRBV29-1 with TRBJ1-2, with unresolved D. Trimming pared 0 bases from V and 8 bases from J, leaving 7 bases between. Germline loops: CDR1 SQVTM, CDR2 ANQGSEA. The CDR3 length is 11 residues. The CDR3 bases are TGCAGCGTTGAAGATCGCGCGGGCTACACCTTC. This sequence encodes CSVEDRAGYTF.

This rearrangement joins TRBV10-3 to TRBJ1-1; 8 nucleotides match TRBD1. The V segment lost 8 bases and the J segment 12 bases; nucleotides outside the gene matches: 11. CDR1 is ENHRY and CDR2 is SYGVKD in the germline V gene. This CDR3 region has 12 residues. CDR3 DNA: TGTGCCATCTCGTCAGGGGGCGTGGGAACTTTCTTT. Protein: CAISSGGVGTFF.

The V call is TRBV6-5, the J call TRBJ1-6; TRBD1 matches at 7 bases. The junction had 9 bases not matched to a gene; V was cut back by 6 bases and J by 7 bases. Germline loops: CDR1 MNHEY, CDR2 SVGAGI. The length of the CDR3 is 15 residues. DNA for the CDR3: TGTGCCAGCAGCTTATACAGGGGATGGAATTCACCCCTCCACTTT. The encoded protein is CASSLYRGWNSPLHF.

The chain uses TRBV7-2 and TRBJ1-2; 7 nucleotides match TRBD1. Germline V gene sequence: CDR1 SGHTA, CDR2 FQGNSA. The CDR3 spans 13 residues. Trimming took 1 base from V and 7 from J; bases not matched to a gene: 3. The CDR3 protein is CASSLGQGIGYTF. Here the CDR3 DNA reads TGTGCCAGCAGCTTAGGACAGGGTATTGGCTACACCTTC.

This clonotype occurred a few times. J is TRBJ2-7 and V is TRBV12-3 or TRBV12-4, with D perhaps matching TRBD1 (6 bases). V lost 0 bases and J lost 1, with 13 bases in between. CDR3 size: 16 residues. CDR3 amino acids: CASSLARTVTSYEQYF. The CDR3 DNA follows: TGTGCCAGCAGTTTAGCACGGACAGTGACTTCCTACGAGCAGTACTTC.

The V gene is TRBV15, the J gene TRBJ1-1; possibly TRBD1 for D (5 bases). This CDR3 has 17 amino acids. From germline, CDR1 is LNHNV and CDR2 YYDKDF (reference sequence). Trimming stripped 0 bases from V and 1 base from J, with 15 bases between. CDR3: CATSRDTRSGTNTEAFF. CDR3 DNA sequence: TGTGCCACCAGCAGAGATACGAGGTCAGGGACGAACACTGAAGCTTTCTTT.

This clonotype was seen more than once but under ten times. The chain joins TRBV5-1 to TRBJ2-4; no clear D. Germline assignment: CDR1 SGHRS and CDR2 YFSETQ. V gave up 4 bases and J gave up 9 bases, with 8 bases separating them. CDR3 length: 11 residues. CDR3: CASSTGGIQYF. Here the CDR3 DNA reads TGCGCCAGCAGCACGGGTGGCATTCAGTACTTC.